These T cell receptor beta chains were read from a single sample in a study of T cell changes during pregnancy in multiple sclerosis. Only in-frame clones appear in the TCRdb table, and some are missing; sequencing was by immunoSEQ multiplex PCR. The profile shows 40,000 to 50,000 clones, almost 95% of them singletons. The input for sequencing was CD8+ T cells from peripheral blood mononuclear cells, taken in the first trimester of pregnancy. The receptors shown here come from a female donor with multiple sclerosis, enrolled in a pregnancy study. The CDR3 runs from the conserved cysteine through the conserved F or W. Each record gives: J gene, V gene, clone size, D gene, CDR3 DNA, CDR3 protein. D genes are given only for firm matches. Clone size is stated in some rows and not others, as once, few, many or a class when expanded.

TRBJ1-2 | TRBV27 | . | . | TGTGCCACCCAGAGTCTTATAGGGGAAAACTATGGCTACACCTTC | CATQSLIGENYGYTF
TRBJ2-7 | TRBV6-1 | . | . | TGTGCCAGCAGTGCCTACCCGGGTTCCTACGAGCAGTACTTC | CASSAYPGSYEQYF
TRBJ1-1 | TRBV5-1 | . | . | TGCGCCAGCAGCTTAGGCGACAGAATCCTCCAACGAAGAAACACTGAAGCTTTCTTT | CASSLGDRILQRRNTEAFF
TRBJ2-1 | TRBV5-1 | . | TRBD1 | TGCGCCAGCAGCTTGGAAGGGACAGGGGCCTACAATGAGCAGTTCTTC | CASSLEGTGAYNEQFF
TRBJ1-2 | TRBV5-6 | . | . | TGTGCCAGCAGCTTGGCCGCCCTAAGCGGCTATGGCTACACCTTC | CASSLAALSGYGYTF
TRBJ2-7 | TRBV7-9 | . | TRBD1 | TGTGCCAGCAGCTTACTGGGGGACAGCTACGAGCAGTACTTC | CASSLLGDSYEQYF
TRBJ2-5 | TRBV9 | . | TRBD2 | TGTGCCAGCAGCTCTACTAGCGGGCAAGAGACCCAGTACTTC | CASSSTSGQETQYF
TRBJ2-5 | TRBV5-1 | . | . | TGCGCCAGCAGCCCCCCTGGGGGCCGTGGGCTGAAGGAGACCCAGTACTTC | CASSPPGGRGLKETQYF
TRBJ2-2 | TRBV4-1 | . | . | TGCGCCAGCAGCCAAGGATGGGACTCCACCGGGGAGCTGTTTTTT | CASSQGWDSTGELFF
TRBJ2-1 | TRBV19 | . | TRBD1 | TGTGCCAGTTCGACAGGGGACTACAATGAGCAGTTCTTC | CASSTGDYNEQFF
TRBJ2-3 | TRBV7-6 | once | . | TGTGCCAGCAGCTCTCAGGGGGATACGCAGTATTTT | CASSSQGDTQYF
TRBJ2-7 | TRBV13 | once | TRBD2 | TGTGCCAGCAGTCATAGCGGGACGACCTACGAGCAGTACTTC | CASSHSGTTYEQYF
TRBJ2-3 | TRBV6-4 | . | . | TGTGCCAGCAGTGTCGGTGGGAGATTTACAGATACGCAGTATTTT | CASSVGGRFTDTQYF
TRBJ2-1 | TRBV15 | . | TRBD2 | TGTGCCACCAGCAGTTCCGGGACTAGCGGGGCTAGCTCCTACAATGAGCAGTTCTTC | CATSSSGTSGASSYNEQFF
TRBJ1-2 | TRBV5-1 | . | . | TGCGCCAGCAGGCGGGGGGCGCTGGGCTACACCTTC | CASRRGALGYTF
TRBJ2-3 | TRBV7-9 | . | . | TGTGCCAGCAGCCTTACTTATGATACGCAGTATTTT | CASSLTYDTQYF
TRBJ2-2 | TRBV29-1 | . | . | TGCAGCGTTGAAATGGGCCAGAACACCGGGGAGCTGTTTTTT | CSVEMGQNTGELFF
TRBJ2-7 | TRBV4-1 | . | TRBD2 | TGCGCCAGCAGCCAAACTAGCGCAACTATCTACGAGCAGTACTTC | CASSQTSATIYEQYF
TRBJ1-4 | TRBV18 | . | . | TGTGCCAGCTCACCACCGAGGGCAGGAGCAACTAATGAAAAACTGTTTTTT | CASSPPRAGATNEKLFF
TRBJ2-1 | TRBV4-2 | . | . | TGTGCCAGCAGCCAAGATGGTGAGACAGAGTCCCAGTTCTTC | CASSQDGETESQFF
TRBJ2-1 | TRBV5-1 | . | TRBD2 | TGCGCCAGCACCTTGAGGCTAGCGGGATATAATGAGCAGTTCTTC | CASTLRLAGYNEQFF
TRBJ2-5 | TRBV7-9 | . | . | TGTGCCACCAACCAAGGACAGCGGCAAGAGACCCAGTACTTC | CATNQGQRQETQYF
TRBJ2-7 | TRBV28 | once | . | TGTGCCAGCAGTGCCCACAGGGGAGGTGACGAGCAGTACTTC | CASSAHRGGDEQYF
TRBJ2-3 | TRBV7-9 | few | . | TGTGCCAGCAGTTACCTCGGGGTTAGCACAGATACGCAGTATTTT | CASSYLGVSTDTQYF
TRBJ1-1 | TRBV29-1 | . | TRBD1 | TGCAGCGCTGGGACAGGGGATATTGAAGCTTTCTTT | CSAGTGDIEAFF
TRBJ2-2 | TRBV10-3 | . | . | TGTGCCATCGGTATAGCCGGGGAGCTGTTTTTT | CAIGIAGELFF
TRBJ2-1 | TRBV7-9 | . | TRBD1 | TGTGCCAGCAGTTTACTACAGGGGGTGAATGAGCAGTTCTTC | CASSLLQGVNEQFF
TRBJ2-2 | TRBV7-9 | . | . | TGTGCCAGCAGCTTAGATGCCGGGACCGGGGAGCTGTTTTTT | CASSLDAGTGELFF
TRBJ2-3 | TRBV7-3 | few | . | TGTGCCAGCAGCTTCTTGAGCACAGATACGCAGTATTTT | CASSFLSTDTQYF
TRBJ1-1 | TRBV19 | . | . | TGTGCCAGTAGCCTTACACCGAACACTGAAGCTTTCTTT | CASSLTPNTEAFF